This record looks at one TCR beta chain sequence and its context. Its target antigen remains unknown. No base qualities exist here, and no much larger clone lies one base off it. The germline V gene (reference sequence) provides CDR1 DFQATT and CDR2 SNEGSKA. V lost 6 bases and J lost 4 bases, and the count of bases not matched to a germline gene is 12. Inclusive of the bounding cysteine and phenylalanine, the CDR3 is 15 residues long. The DNA shown is the 45-base CDR3, in frame from base 1. The sample is drawn from a study of identical twins (dated by TCRdb to 2016 to 2018). The study in broad terms: To test whether fetal clonotypes persist, the study used deep sequencing on TCR alpha and beta repertoires from monozygotic twins, unrelated adults of various ages, and cord blood. Replicate twin experiments were performed at different times using different library preparation protocols to rule out contamination. Findings and caveats that apply to the study as a whole: In monozygotic twins, out-of-frame TCR alpha sharing was systematically underestimated by recombination models, although the models agreed with sharing between unrelated individuals. Abundant cord blood beta clonotypes carried fewer insertions; young adult naive repertoires showed a weaker similar trend, while memory repertoires showed none. Invariant T cells such as MAIT and iNKT could partly confound zero-insertion analyses, although diverse VJ usage argued against such confounding for most clonotypes. Conclusions relied on cross-sectional statistical analysis, since the same donors could not be followed over many years. Compared with coincidental sharing between unrelated individuals, an excess of low generation-probability sequences was observed among out-of-frame TCR alpha sequences shared between twins. Excess twin sharing in beta out-of-frame sequences was weaker because fewer shared sequences lowered the signal-to-noise ratio.

Only healthy Caucasian donors were included. The twin cohort consisted of three pairs of female monozygotic twins, all aged roughly 18 to 30 years. RNA for TCR libraries was isolated from peripheral blood mononuclear cells. Library preparation employed 5' RACE. The run used an Illumina HiSeq 2000. A universal primer binding site was introduced by template switching, and a unique molecular identifier was present in the final cDNA, enabling accurate counting of TCR cDNA molecules. Specific primers in the conserved constant-segment region were used to synthesize first-strand cDNA for TCR alpha and beta chains. To control for contamination, each cDNA library was double barcoded with a SMART-Mk sample barcode plus Illumina barcodes. TruSeq adapter sequences and Illumina sample barcodes were added in two successive PCR steps. The TCR alpha and beta cDNA libraries were sequenced on the Illumina HiSeq platform using custom primers. The paper's data handling went like this. MiGEC was used to process raw reads and extract unique molecular identifiers, and MiXCR was used to find CDR3 positions. For each individual, recombination models were inferred using an EM algorithm with the repgenHMM and IGoR tools. The tcR package in R was used for shared clonotype analysis, with sharing normalized by the product of cloneset sizes. Out-of-frame nonproductive sequences were analyzed to study raw recombination free of thymic and clonal selection effects. TCRdb reworked the public reads: Q25 trimming with fastp, MiXCR clone assembly, productive beta chains retained. Rows with one shared CDR3 protein collapse into an entry with the most common genes and DNA. V and J calls and clone size were set by TCRdb, not the authors. This sample has more than 600,000 distinct CDR3 sequences in its table, and 15% to 20% of those were observed once. Under 15% of the sample comes from the top ten.

These data were also filed under a second study, of T cells expressing NK-cell markers. The second paper further reports: In sorted CD3+CD56+NKG2C+, CD3+CD56+NKG2C- and CD3+CD56-NKG2C+ T-cell subsets from about 8 donors, TCR beta-chain repertoires were profiled. Among the eight sequenced donors, seven were HCMV-seropositive and one was HCMV-seronegative. In several experiments an anti-gammadeltaTCR antibody was added to restrict sorting to alphabetaTCR-expressing T cells. In six donors, the dominant CD3+CD56+NKG2C+ clonotypes were among the top 10 CD8+ clonotypes and accounted for about 1.0-7.0% of CD8+ T cells. Those dominant clonotypes were again the most abundant among CD3+CD56-NKG2C+ cells in a few donors, at about 28.3-60.1%. Whether the expanded NKG2C-expressing T cell clones were specific for HCMV antigens was left unclear. The eight sequenced donors were randomly selected healthy volunteers, three men and five women. HCMV-specific IgG was detected in serum with a commercial ELISA kit to determine HCMV serostatus. For six donors, bulk peripheral blood T-cell repertoires were also sequenced from unsorted PBMC. MIGEC was used to demultiplex reads and group the reads by UMI, and MiTCR was used to assemble and quantify clonotypes. Only TCR cDNA sequences supported by at least two reads were kept to exclude erroneous sequences. The tcR package was used for downstream repertoire analysis, with clonotypes matched between fractions based on CDR3 nucleotide sequence plus V segment. Antigen specificity was annotated against VDJdb with VDJmatch, allowing one amino acid substitution in CDR3.

This sequence originates from a young woman in good health. In this chain, TRBV20-1 is recombined with TRBJ1-3; TRBD1 fits 7 bases in the junction. The sample consisted of PBMCs. The DNA is TGCAGTGCAGAAGACTCCGGGACAGCCGGAAACACCATATATTTT. It codes for CSAEDSGTAGNTIYF.